A selection of T cell receptor beta chains follows, all from one sample in a study of T cell responses to AZD1222 COVID-19 vaccine. TCRdb's table, derived via immunoSEQ multiplex PCR, lists solely in-frame clones and lacks some. The data hold some 120,000 clones, with 90% to 95% observed a single time. Sequencing was performed on peripheral blood, taken on day 0 of AZD1222 vaccination. All receptors come from an adult in good health. CDR3s include the opening cysteine and the closing phenylalanine or tryptophan.

V gene	J gene	CDR3 protein
TRBV11-2	TRBJ1-5	CASSLGWGQPQHF
TRBV25-1	TRBJ1-2	CASSEKASLYGYTF
TRBV9	TRBJ2-3	CASSASTDTQYF
TRBV5-5	TRBJ1-1	CASSFSANTEAFF
TRBV28	TRBJ2-1	CASSPYNEQFF
TRBV29-1	TRBJ1-4	CSVEVLAGSVEKLFF
TRBV6-1	TRBJ2-1	CASSEQREGQQFF
TRBV10-3	TRBJ1-2	CAISPGPTNYGYTF
TRBV2	TRBJ1-1	CASSEASAVNTEAFF
TRBV4-1	TRBJ1-5	CASSQGGQGNGQPQHF
TRBV19	TRBJ1-5	CASSSSGGRQPQHF
TRBV6-1	TRBJ2-7	CASSEGDGGEQYF
TRBV4-1	TRBJ2-7	CASSQFTKSYEQYF
TRBV10-3	TRBJ2-3	CAIRLSRDRNTQYF
TRBV6-5	TRBJ1-1	CASSRQAQSYTEAFF
TRBV2	TRBJ2-2	CASSASGRESGELFF
TRBV6-5	TRBJ1-2	CASSWDRAINYGYTF
TRBV5-4	TRBJ2-1	CASSPPSGLGYNEQFF
TRBV2	TRBJ1-2	CASTSAGGYTF
TRBV10-2	TRBJ1-3	CASSPGFSPGNTIYF
TRBV7-2	TRBJ2-7	CASSFDSYEQYF
TRBV9	TRBJ1-3	CASSGYYTDTIYF
TRBV10-3	TRBJ2-7	CAISEEGASYEQYF
TRBV10-1	TRBJ1-3	CASSDRGDTIYF
TRBV6-4	TRBJ2-3	CASSEGTSATDTQYF
TRBV3-1/TRBV3-2	TRBJ2-3	CASSPTQNSPGGTQYF
TRBV5-1	TRBJ2-1	CASSRDSSRNNEQFF
TRBV7-9	TRBJ1-1	CASGRPQGRNTEAFF
TRBV6-1	TRBJ1-5	CASSEGTGAEGNQPQHF
TRBV11-2	TRBJ2-2	CASSLRDYTGELFF
TRBV20-1	TRBJ2-3	CSATISDTQYF
TRBV9	TRBJ2-1	CASSVGPNEQFF
TRBV18	TRBJ1-1	CASSPLEKNTEAFF
TRBV7-9	TRBJ1-3	CASSFGRSSGNTIYF
TRBV7-9	TRBJ1-4	CASSPPSRGNEKLFF
TRBV7-8	TRBJ2-2	CASIPLPLAPTGELFF
TRBV30	TRBJ1-1	CAWSTNTEAFF
TRBV7-8	TRBJ2-1	CASSLGTDTSYNEQFF
TRBV7-6	TRBJ2-7	CASSHGTDSSYEQYF
TRBV3-1/TRBV3-2	TRBJ1-1	CASSLRTEAFF
TRBV10-3	TRBJ2-3	CAISDYTASTDTQYF
TRBV5-1	TRBJ2-7	CASRGLADSYEQYF
TRBV27	TRBJ2-7	CASNPGPDRSYEQYF
TRBV7-8	TRBJ1-2	CASSLAGQGDGYTF
TRBV4-1	TRBJ1-5	CASSQGSYSNQPQHF
TRBV14	TRBJ2-5	CASSPETGSEETQYF
TRBV7-2	TRBJ2-7	CASIRDLTDYEQYF
TRBV11-2	TRBJ1-4	CASSTQGLIEKLFF
TRBV14	TRBJ1-4	CASSQVAGHNEKLFF
TRBV6-4	TRBJ2-2	CASRAGGDTGELFF
TRBV6-5	TRBJ2-7	CASIPRQAFSYEQYF
TRBV6-5	TRBJ1-3	CASSSSAGNTIYF
TRBV11-2	TRBJ2-2	CASSLGTENTGELFF
TRBV10-1	TRBJ2-3	CASSESRDTQYF
TRBV9	TRBJ2-1	CASSETSGRSDEQFF
TRBV27	TRBJ1-1	CASSLRLTTGVAAEAFF
TRBV28	TRBJ1-1	CASSSGDRVMGMNTEAFF
TRBV5-4	TRBJ1-3	CASSFGGQGRARGNTIYF
TRBV29-1	TRBJ1-1	CSVGTVNTEAFF
TRBV5-1	TRBJ2-3	CASSLLEDTQYF